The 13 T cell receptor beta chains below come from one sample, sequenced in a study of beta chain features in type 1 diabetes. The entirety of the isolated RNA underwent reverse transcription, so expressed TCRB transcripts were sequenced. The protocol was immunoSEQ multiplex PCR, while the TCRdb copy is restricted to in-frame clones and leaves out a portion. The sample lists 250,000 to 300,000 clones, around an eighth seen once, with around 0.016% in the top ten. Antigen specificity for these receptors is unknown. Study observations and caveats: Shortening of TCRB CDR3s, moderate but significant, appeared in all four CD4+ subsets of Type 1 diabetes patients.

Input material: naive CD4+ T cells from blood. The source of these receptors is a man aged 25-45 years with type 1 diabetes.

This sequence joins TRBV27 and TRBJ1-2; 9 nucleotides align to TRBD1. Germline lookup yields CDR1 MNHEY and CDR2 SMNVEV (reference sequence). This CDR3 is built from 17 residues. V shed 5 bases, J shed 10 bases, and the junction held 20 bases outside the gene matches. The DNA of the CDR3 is TGTGCCAGCAGTCGCTTACAGCCGGGACAGGGTTTTCTGGTCTACACCTTC. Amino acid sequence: CASSRLQPGQGFLVYTF.

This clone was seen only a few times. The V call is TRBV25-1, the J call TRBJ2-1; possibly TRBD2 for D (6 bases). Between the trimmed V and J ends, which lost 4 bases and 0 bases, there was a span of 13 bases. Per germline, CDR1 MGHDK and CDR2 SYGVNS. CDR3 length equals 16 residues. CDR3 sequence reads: CASSGAGSPSYNEQFF. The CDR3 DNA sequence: TGTGCCAGCAGTGGAGCCGGGAGTCCCTCCTACAATGAGCAGTTCTTC.

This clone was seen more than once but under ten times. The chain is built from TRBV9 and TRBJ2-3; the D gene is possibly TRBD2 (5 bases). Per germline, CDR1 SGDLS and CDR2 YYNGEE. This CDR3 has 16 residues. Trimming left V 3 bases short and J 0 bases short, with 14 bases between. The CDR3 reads CASSALQRISTDTQYF. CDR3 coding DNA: TGTGCCAGCAGCGCCCTGCAGCGGATAAGCACAGATACGCAGTATTTT.

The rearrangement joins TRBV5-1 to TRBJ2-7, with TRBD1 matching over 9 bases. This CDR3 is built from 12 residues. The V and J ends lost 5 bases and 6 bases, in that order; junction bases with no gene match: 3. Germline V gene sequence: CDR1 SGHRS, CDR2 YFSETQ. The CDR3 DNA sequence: TGCGCCAGCAGACAGGGGGCTGGCGAGCAGTACTTC. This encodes CASRQGAGEQYF.

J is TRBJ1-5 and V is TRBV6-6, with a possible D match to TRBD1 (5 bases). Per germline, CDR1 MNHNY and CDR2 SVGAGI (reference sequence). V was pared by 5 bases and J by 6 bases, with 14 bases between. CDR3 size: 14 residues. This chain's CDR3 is CASSGPGVVQPQHF. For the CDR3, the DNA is TGTGCCAGCAGTGGGCCGGGGGTCGTTCAGCCCCAGCATTTT.

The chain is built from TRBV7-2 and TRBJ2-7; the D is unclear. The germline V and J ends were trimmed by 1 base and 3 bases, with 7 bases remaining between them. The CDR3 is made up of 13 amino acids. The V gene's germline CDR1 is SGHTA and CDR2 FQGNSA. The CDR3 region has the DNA TGTGCCAGCAGCTTAGATTCCGGCTACGAGCAGTACTTC. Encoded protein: CASSLDSGYEQYF.

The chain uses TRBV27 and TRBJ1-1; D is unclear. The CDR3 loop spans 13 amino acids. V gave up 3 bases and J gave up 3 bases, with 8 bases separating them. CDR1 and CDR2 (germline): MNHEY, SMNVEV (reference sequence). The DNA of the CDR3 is TGTGCCAGCAGTTTGACTCGGGACACTGAAGCTTTCTTT. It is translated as CASSLTRDTEAFF.

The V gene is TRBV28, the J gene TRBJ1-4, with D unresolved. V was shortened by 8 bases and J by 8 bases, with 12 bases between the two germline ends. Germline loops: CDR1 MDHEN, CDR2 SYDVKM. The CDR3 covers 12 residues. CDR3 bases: TGTGCCAGCTGGGGTCCGGGGGAAAAACTGTTTTTT. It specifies CASWGPGEKLFF.

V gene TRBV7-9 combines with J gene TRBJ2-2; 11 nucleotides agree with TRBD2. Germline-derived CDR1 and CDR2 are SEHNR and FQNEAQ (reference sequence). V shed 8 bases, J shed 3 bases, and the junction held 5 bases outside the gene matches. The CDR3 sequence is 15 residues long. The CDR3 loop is CASSGTSGYTGELFF. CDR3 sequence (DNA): TGTGCCAGCTCCGGGACTAGCGGTTACACCGGGGAGCTGTTTTTT.

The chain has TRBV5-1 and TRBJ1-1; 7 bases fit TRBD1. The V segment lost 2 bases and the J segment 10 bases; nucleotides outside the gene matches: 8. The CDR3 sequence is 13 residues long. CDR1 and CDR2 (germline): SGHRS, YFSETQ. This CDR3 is CASSFDRDAGAFF. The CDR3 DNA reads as TGCGCCAGCAGCTTCGACAGGGATGCCGGAGCTTTCTTT.

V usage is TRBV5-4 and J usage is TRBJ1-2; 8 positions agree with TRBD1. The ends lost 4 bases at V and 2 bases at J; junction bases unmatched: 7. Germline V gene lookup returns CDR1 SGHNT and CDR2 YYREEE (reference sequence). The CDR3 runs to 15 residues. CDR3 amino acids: CASSVGQGANYGYTF. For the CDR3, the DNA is TGTGCCAGCAGCGTGGGGCAGGGGGCGAACTATGGCTACACCTTC. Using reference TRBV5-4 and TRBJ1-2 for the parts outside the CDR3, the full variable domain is ETGVTQSPTHLIKTRGQQVTLRCSSQSGHNTVSWYQQALGQGPQFIFQYYREEENGRGNFPPRFSGLQFPNYSSELNVNALELDDSALYLCASSVGQGANYGYTFGSGTRLTVV.

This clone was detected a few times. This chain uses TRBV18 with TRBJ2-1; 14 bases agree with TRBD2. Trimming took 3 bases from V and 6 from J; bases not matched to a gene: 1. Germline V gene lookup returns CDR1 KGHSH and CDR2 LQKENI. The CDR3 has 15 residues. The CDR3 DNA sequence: TGTGCCAGCTCACCGACTAGCGGGAGGGCCAATGAGCAGTTCTTC. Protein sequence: CASSPTSGRANEQFF.

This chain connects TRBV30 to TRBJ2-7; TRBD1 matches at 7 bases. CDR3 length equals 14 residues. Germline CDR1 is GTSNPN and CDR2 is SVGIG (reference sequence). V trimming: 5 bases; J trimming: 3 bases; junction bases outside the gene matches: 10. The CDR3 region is CAWGARQGGYEQYF. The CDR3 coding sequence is TGTGCCTGGGGTGCGCGACAGGGCGGCTACGAGCAGTACTTC.